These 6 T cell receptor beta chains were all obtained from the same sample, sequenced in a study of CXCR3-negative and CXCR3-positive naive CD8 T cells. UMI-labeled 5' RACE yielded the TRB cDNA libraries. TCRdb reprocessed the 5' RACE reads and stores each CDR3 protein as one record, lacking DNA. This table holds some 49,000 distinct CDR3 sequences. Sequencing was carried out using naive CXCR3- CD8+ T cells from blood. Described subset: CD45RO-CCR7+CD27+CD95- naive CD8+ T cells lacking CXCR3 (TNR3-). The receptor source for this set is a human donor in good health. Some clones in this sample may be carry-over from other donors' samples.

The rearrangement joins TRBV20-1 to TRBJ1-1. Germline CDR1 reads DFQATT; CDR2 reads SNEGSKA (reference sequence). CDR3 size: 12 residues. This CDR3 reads CTIKELETEAFF.

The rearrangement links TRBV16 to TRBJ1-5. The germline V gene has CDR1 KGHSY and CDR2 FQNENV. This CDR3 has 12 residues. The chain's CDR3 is CASSHGSQPQHF. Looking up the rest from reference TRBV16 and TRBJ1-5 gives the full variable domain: GEEVAQTPKHLVRGEGQKAKLYCAPIKGHSYVFWYQQVLKNEFKFLISFQNENVFDETGMPKERFSAKCLPNSPCSLEIQATKLEDSAVYFCASSHGSQPQHFGDGTRLSIL.

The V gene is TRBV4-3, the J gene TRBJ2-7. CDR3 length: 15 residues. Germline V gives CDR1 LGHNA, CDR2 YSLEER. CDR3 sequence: CASSQDKRSSYEQYF.

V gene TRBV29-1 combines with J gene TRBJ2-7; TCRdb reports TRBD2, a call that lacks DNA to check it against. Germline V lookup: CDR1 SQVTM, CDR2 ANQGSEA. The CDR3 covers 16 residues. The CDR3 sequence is CSVEVGTGLSTYEQYF.

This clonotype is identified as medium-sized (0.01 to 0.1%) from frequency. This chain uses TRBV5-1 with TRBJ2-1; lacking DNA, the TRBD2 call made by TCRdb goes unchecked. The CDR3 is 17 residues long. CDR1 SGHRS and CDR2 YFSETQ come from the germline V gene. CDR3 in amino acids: CASSLEGSGSAYNEQFF.

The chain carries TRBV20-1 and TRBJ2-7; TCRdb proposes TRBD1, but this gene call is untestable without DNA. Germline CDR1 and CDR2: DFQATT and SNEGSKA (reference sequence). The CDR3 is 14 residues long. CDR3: CSAPRYDRGGEQYF.